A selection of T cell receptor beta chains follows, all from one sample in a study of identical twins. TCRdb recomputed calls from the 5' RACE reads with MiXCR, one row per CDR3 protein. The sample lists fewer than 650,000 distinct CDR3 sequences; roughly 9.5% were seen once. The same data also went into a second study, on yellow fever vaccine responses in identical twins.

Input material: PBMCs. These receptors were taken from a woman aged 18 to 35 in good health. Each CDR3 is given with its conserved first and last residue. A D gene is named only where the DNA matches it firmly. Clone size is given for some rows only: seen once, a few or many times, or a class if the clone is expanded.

cdr3_aa: CASSVGTRADTQYF
cdr3_nt: TGTGCCAGCAGTGTCGGCACGCGCGCAGATACGCAGTATTTT
v_call: TRBV2
j_call: TRBJ2-3
clone_size: few
d_call: .

cdr3_aa: CASSVAGGGSPLHF
cdr3_nt: TGTGCCAGCAGCGTAGCGGGCGGAGGGTCACCCCTCCACTTT
v_call: TRBV9
j_call: TRBJ1-6
clone_size: .
d_call: .

cdr3_aa: CASSALLTAFTEAFF
cdr3_nt: TGTGCCAGTAGTGCATTATTAACTGCCTTCACTGAAGCTTTCTTT
v_call: TRBV19
j_call: TRBJ1-1
clone_size: few
d_call: .

cdr3_aa: CASSRGGDGGYTF
cdr3_nt: TGTGCCAGTTCCCGAGGGGGGGATGGCGGCTACACCTTC
v_call: TRBV7-2
j_call: TRBJ1-2
clone_size: few
d_call: .

cdr3_aa: CASSQSSSGVSYEQYF
cdr3_nt: TGCGCCAGCAGCCAGTCCTCCAGCGGAGTTTCCTACGAGCAGTACTTC
v_call: TRBV4-3
j_call: TRBJ2-7
clone_size: few
d_call: .

cdr3_aa: CSVGRREGAGELFF
cdr3_nt: TGCAGCGTTGGAAGGCGGGAGGGTGCCGGGGAGCTGTTTTTT
v_call: TRBV29-1
j_call: TRBJ2-2
clone_size: few
d_call: TRBD2

cdr3_aa: CTISSPPSLAGFTDTQYF
cdr3_nt: TGTACCATCAGTTCCCCGCCCTCGCTAGCGGGGTTCACAGATACGCAGTATTTT
v_call: TRBV13
j_call: TRBJ2-3
clone_size: .
d_call: TRBD2

cdr3_aa: CASSYASGNNEQFF
cdr3_nt: TGTGCCAGCAGTTACGCCAGCGGAAACAATGAGCAGTTCTTC
v_call: TRBV6-5
j_call: TRBJ2-1
clone_size: few
d_call: .

cdr3_aa: CASSSTGAAVTEAFF
cdr3_nt: TGTGCCAGCAGTTCCACCGGGGCCGCTGTGACTGAAGCTTTCTTT
v_call: TRBV6-5
j_call: TRBJ1-1
clone_size: .
d_call: .

cdr3_aa: CASSQGGQRDRHGYTF
cdr3_nt: TGTGCCAGCAGTCAAGGTGGGCAGAGAGATCGACATGGCTACACCTTC
v_call: TRBV7-9
j_call: TRBJ1-2
clone_size: many
d_call: .

cdr3_aa: CASSPTGGSYTF
cdr3_nt: TGTGCCAGCAGCCCTACAGGGGGCAGCTACACCTTC
v_call: TRBV7-2
j_call: TRBJ1-2
clone_size: many
d_call: TRBD1